Here is one T cell receptor (beta chain) with its context. What it binds is not known. The entry originates in a study of cytomegalovirus exposure and HLA in healthy donors. The PCR ran on 60 Vbeta and 13 Jbeta primers. The protocol was immunoSEQ multiplex PCR, while the TCRdb copy is restricted to in-frame clones and leaves out a portion. In the table there are 140,000 to 150,000 clones, 75% to 80% of which are singletons. Findings of the study overall: Researchers catalogued over 150 TCR beta chains as cytomegalovirus-associated. A later analysis reported that several of the most significant clusters appeared to be linked to common viral pathogens, among them Epstein-Barr virus.

The CDR3 loop spans 11 amino acids. Per germline, CDR1 SQVTM and CDR2 ANQGSEA. V was cut by 7 bases and J by 8 bases, with 14 bases left in between. The receptor's source is a woman under 30 in good health and CMV-seropositive. The specimen was PBMCs. The chain couples TRBV29-1 to TRBJ1-2; the D is unclear. CDR3 protein: CSARRENGYTF. In DNA form, the CDR3 reads TGCAGCGCCCGGAGGGAGAACGGCTACACCTTC.